This is a list of T cell receptor beta chains from one sample in a study of T cells in Graves' hyperthyroidism and ophthalmopathy. MiXCR, applied by TCRdb to the multiplex PCR reads, yields one record per CDR3 protein. The sample has about 720,000 distinct CDR3 sequences; 15% to 20% are singletons. Material: blood. The source of these receptors is a young man with Graves' hyperthyroidism. Both conserved end residues are part of each CDR3. Each record gives: D gene, J gene, V gene, clone size, CDR3 DNA, CDR3 protein. D genes are given only for firm matches. Size is stated for part of the rows, as once, few or many counts, or as a class when the clone is expanded.

-,TRBJ2-7,TRBV6-1,many,TGTGCCAGCAGTGACTGGACAGCCGATCCCTACGAGCAGTACTTC,CASSDWTADPYEQYF
-,TRBJ1-4,TRBV28,-,TGTGCCAGCAAAAACCCAACTCGGAACCGTGAAAAACTGTTTTTT,CASKNPTRNREKLFF
-,TRBJ1-5,TRBV7-3,-,TGTGCCAGCAGCCCCAGACCGGATCAGCCCCAGCATTTT,CASSPRPDQPQHF
-,TRBJ2-7,TRBV15,few,TGTGCCACCAGCAGAGCGATTGGGAGCTCCTACGAGCAGTACTTC,CATSRAIGSSYEQYF
-,TRBJ2-7,TRBV2,many,TGTGCCAGCGTGTGGGGCTACGAGCAGTACTTC,CASVWGYEQYF
-,TRBJ1-5,TRBV11-2,many,TGTGCCAGCAGCTTAGGTAACGGGATCAATCAGCCCCAGCATTTT,CASSLGNGINQPQHF
-,TRBJ1-1,TRBV9,-,TGTGCCAGCAGCGTAAGTCCAGCCGGCACTGAAGCTTTCTTT,CASSVSPAGTEAFF
-,TRBJ1-1,TRBV2,many,TGTGCCAGCACATCGGGGGGCTACACTGAAGCTTTCTTT,CASTSGGYTEAFF
-,TRBJ2-3,TRBV7-9,-,TGTGCCAGCAGCTCCCCCACAGGCACAGATACGCGGTATTTT,CASSSPTGTDTRYF
TRBD1,TRBJ2-5,TRBV28,many,TGTGCCAGCAGTTATGGGACAGGATCCCAAGAGACCCAGTACTTC,CASSYGTGSQETQYF
-,TRBJ2-7,TRBV19,-,TGTGCCAGTAGTATAACCGGGACTCTCTACGAGCAGTACTTC,CASSITGTLYEQYF
TRBD1,TRBJ2-1,TRBV5-1,-,TGCGCCAGCAGCTCGACGGGACAGCCCCTGGATGAGCAGTTCTTC,CASSSTGQPLDEQFF
TRBD1,TRBJ1-5,TRBV24-1,-,TGTGCCACCAGTGATGGCAGGGGGCCTGTGGGCAATCAGCCCCAGCATTTT,CATSDGRGPVGNQPQHF
TRBD2,TRBJ2-2,TRBV6-6,few,TGTGCCAGCAGTTACTCGAGACTAGCGTTTGGTACCGGGGAGCTGTTTTTT,CASSYSRLAFGTGELFF
TRBD2,TRBJ2-2,TRBV28,many,TGTGCCAGCAGTTTGAGAAGCGGGAGTTACACCGGGGAGCTGTTTTTT,CASSLRSGSYTGELFF
-,TRBJ2-1,TRBV7-9,few,TGTGCCAGCAGCCCCCAGGGCCGCGGGGATGAGCAGTTCTTC,CASSPQGRGDEQFF
-,TRBJ2-3,TRBV10-3,-,TGTGCCATCAGTGTTGAAACGGGAGAGCCAGATACGCAGTATTTT,CAISVETGEPDTQYF
-,TRBJ1-5,TRBV6-1,few,TGTGCCAGCACCTCAAGGGACGGTCAGCCCCAGCATTTT,CASTSRDGQPQHF
-,TRBJ1-1,TRBV30,-,TGTGCCTGGAGCTTCCTTTTGAGATACACTGAAGCTTTCTTT,CAWSFLLRYTEAFF
-,TRBJ1-4,TRBV18,many,TGTGCCAGCTCACCGTTGCTCACAGGGAGTGAAAAACTGTTTTTT,CASSPLLTGSEKLFF
-,TRBJ2-2,TRBV28,many,TGTGCCAGCAGTCCGCCCGGGGAGCTGTTTTTT,CASSPPGELFF
-,TRBJ2-7,TRBV13,few,TGTGCCAGCAGCCTGTGGGACATCCGCGCCTCGGACGAGCAGTACTTC,CASSLWDIRASDEQYF
-,TRBJ2-3,TRBV13,few,TGTGCCAGCAGCCGGGGGAGGACTAGCACAGATACGCAGTATTTT,CASSRGRTSTDTQYF
-,TRBJ2-2,TRBV6-1,many,TGTGCCAGCAGTGTTTCCAGACACCGTAACACCGGGGAGCTGTTTTTT,CASSVSRHRNTGELFF
-,TRBJ2-1,TRBV18,many,TGTGCCAGCTCACCACCGGGATTAGCGTCCGATTACAATGAGCAGTTCTTC,CASSPPGLASDYNEQFF
-,TRBJ1-5,TRBV7-9,-,TGTGCCAGCAGTCGTGGACAGCACAATCAGCCCCAGCATTTT,CASSRGQHNQPQHF
TRBD1,TRBJ1-2,TRBV20-1,many,TGCAGTCTCCAGGCAGGGGGCTATGGCTACACCTTC,CSLQAGGYGYTF
TRBD2,TRBJ2-7,TRBV3-1,-,TGTGCCAGCAGCCCCCCCCGGGTAGTAGCGGGAAGGGCTCGCGAGCAGTACTTC,CASSPPRVVAGRAREQYF
-,TRBJ1-5,TRBV11-2,many,TGTGCCAGCAGCCAGGGCTCGGGGATCCAGCCCCAGCATTTT,CASSQGSGIQPQHF
TRBD1,TRBJ2-7,TRBV24-1,-,TGTGCCACCAGTGAGAAGGGACAGGTGGAGCAGTACTTC,CATSEKGQVEQYF
-,TRBJ1-1,TRBV27,many,TGTGCCACCTTTTCGGCGGGCGGCACTGAAGCTTTCTTT,CATFSAGGTEAFF